This T cell receptor (beta chain) was sequenced during a study of regulatory T cells in long-lasting Graves disease. Study-wide results and limits: Blood alone, not thyroid tissue, was studied.

Construction of the TCR beta libraries employed iRepertoire HTBI primers in conjunction with Arm-PCR of CDR3 regions. MiXCR was run by TCRdb on the multiplex PCR reads, yielding one entry per CDR3 protein. Found here are hundreds of thousands of distinct CDR3 sequences, 15% to 20% of them singletons; the top ten hold roughly 25%. Specified time point: newly diagnosed GD, antithyroid drugs for less than 3 months. Following extraction of RNA from PBMCs, that RNA was used to make the TCR library. To note about this clonotype: What it recognizes is unknown.

Trimming shortened V by 5 bases and J by 4 bases, and 13 bases separated the two germline ends. Looked up from germline, CDR1 is SGHTA and CDR2 is FQGTGA. The CDR3 is made up of 14 amino acids. The data were also submitted as part of a second study, on T cells in Graves' hyperthyroidism and ophthalmopathy. Per that paper: The study used the HTBI primer set for a first-round RT-PCR of the TCR CDR3. The majority of expanded thyroid clonotypes above 0.001 also appeared in blood. A model of 13 V-J features distinguished ophthalmopathy from stable hyperthyroidism.

The sequencing used peripheral blood mononuclear cells (PBMCs), collected at new diagnosis, from a patient treated with antithyroid drugs. This sequence joins TRBV7-3 and TRBJ2-3; no clear D. This clonotype was obtained from a woman aged 35 to 59 with Graves disease. Here the CDR3 DNA reads TGTGCCAGCAGCCTGGGTTGGGGTGCAGATACGCAGTATTTT. It is translated as CASSLGWGADTQYF.